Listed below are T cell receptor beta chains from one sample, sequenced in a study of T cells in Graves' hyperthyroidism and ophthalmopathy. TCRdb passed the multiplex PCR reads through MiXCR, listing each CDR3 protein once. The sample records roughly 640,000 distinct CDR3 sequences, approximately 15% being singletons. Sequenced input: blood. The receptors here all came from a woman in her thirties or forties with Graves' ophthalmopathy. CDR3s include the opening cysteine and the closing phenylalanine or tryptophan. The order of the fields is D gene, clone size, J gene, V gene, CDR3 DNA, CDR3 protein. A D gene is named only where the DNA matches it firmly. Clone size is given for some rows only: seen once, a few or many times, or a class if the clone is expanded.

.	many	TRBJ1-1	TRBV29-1	TGCAGCGTGGTGACAGTCCCTGAAGCTTTCTTT	CSVVTVPEAFF
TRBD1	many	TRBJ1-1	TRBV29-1	TGCAGCGTTAATACAGGGGACTCAGCTTTCTTT	CSVNTGDSAFF
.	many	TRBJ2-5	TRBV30	TGTGCCTGGAGTAAACAAGGGAGAGCGAGGACCCAGTACTTC	CAWSKQGRARTQYF
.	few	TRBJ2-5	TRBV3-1	TGTGCCAGCAGCCAAGCGCAGGGGCAAAAAGAGACCCAGTACTTC	CASSQAQGQKETQYF
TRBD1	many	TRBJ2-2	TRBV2	TGTGCCAGCAGTGGACAGGGGCTCACCGGGGAGCTGTTTTTT	CASSGQGLTGELFF
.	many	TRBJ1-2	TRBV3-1	TGTGCCAGCAGCCTCTCGGGGGAAGGCTACACCTTC	CASSLSGEGYTF
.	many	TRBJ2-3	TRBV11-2	TGTGCCAGCAGCTTCGTAACTAGCAGCGATACGCAGTATTTT	CASSFVTSSDTQYF
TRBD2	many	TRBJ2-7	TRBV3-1	TGTGCCAGCAGCCAAGGGAGACTAGCGGTCTACGAGCAGTACTTC	CASSQGRLAVYEQYF
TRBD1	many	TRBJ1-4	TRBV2	TGTGCCAGCAGTGGGACAGGGGTTGAAAAACTGTTTTTT	CASSGTGVEKLFF
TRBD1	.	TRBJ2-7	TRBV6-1	TGTGCCAGCAGACCCACCTCGGGACAGACCTACGAGCAGTACTTC	CASRPTSGQTYEQYF